This TCR beta chain was captured by sequencing in a study of cytomegalovirus exposure and HLA in healthy donors. Broader study findings: Owing to their indistinguishability, certain V segments, notably TRBV6-2 and TRBV6-3, were excluded. In a later analysis, the majority of CMV-associated beta chains seemingly showed HLA restriction.

PCR primers comprised 60 Vbeta and 13 Jbeta primers. Assay used: immunoSEQ multiplex PCR; TCRdb lists only in-frame clones, some missing. The sample lists roughly 100,000 clones, more than 60% occurring once. V lost 0 bases and J 1 base, leaving 7 bases between the germline ends. CDR3 length equals 13 residues. Germline V lookup: CDR1 GTSNPN, CDR2 SVGIG (reference sequence). Points on this clone: Its matching antigen is unknown.

This rearrangement joins TRBV30 to TRBJ2-7; D is possibly TRBD2 (6 bases). Sequencing was carried out using PBMCs. The receptor was derived from a man younger than 45 in good health and CMV-seronegative. CDR3: CAWSVGGSYEQYF. For the CDR3, the DNA is TGTGCCTGGAGTGTTGGAGGGTCCTACGAGCAGTACTTC.